This T cell receptor beta chain was captured in a study of PD-1 blockade in classical Hodgkin lymphoma. Per germline, CDR1 SGHRS and CDR2 YFSETQ. The CDR3 has 16 amino acids. Trimming stripped 0 bases from V and 5 bases from J, with 15 bases between. The repertoire was sequenced with immunoSEQ multiplex PCR; TCRdb's copy has only in-frame clones and lacks some. This sample has about 93,000 clones; roughly four fifths occur once, and the top ten carry 16%. Each patient relapsed following autologous stem cell transplantation, and prior brentuximab vedotin exposure differed. The chain couples TRBV5-1 to TRBJ2-1; maybe TRBD2 (6 bases). The TCR comes from a human donor with classical Hodgkin lymphoma. Material: peripheral blood mononuclear cells (PBMCs), obtained before the second cycle of nivolumab. In nucleotides, the CDR3 is TGCGCCAGCAGCTTGGGGGGACTCCAACGGAACAATGAGCAGTTCTTC. The encoded protein is CASSLGGLQRNNEQFF.